What follows are 21 T cell receptor beta chains derived from one specimen sequenced in a study of T cells in localized non-small cell lung cancer (dated by TCRdb to the early 2020s). The library was built by means of the immunoSEQ multiplex PCR assay. The source is immuneACCESS, and TCRdb retained only in-frame sequences with V and J called. Part of the clones is not carried over; for the studies checked, unresolved V genes explain less than half of this, and the remainder is unexplained. This sample is represented by 7,700 or so clones; 90% to 95% of them were singletons. The ten largest clonotypes hold 3.5% to 5% of the sample. This specimen was peripheral blood mononuclear cells, taken before any cancer treatment. The receptor set was obtained from a male donor older than 55 with stage II lung adenocarcinoma.

V gene TRBV9 combines with J gene TRBJ1-6; possibly TRBD1 for D (6 bases). CDR1 is SGDLS, CDR2 YYNGEE, per germline. The length of the CDR3 is 17 residues. V was clipped by 3 bases and J by 9 bases, with 22 bases between them. The CDR3 bases are TGTGCCAGCAGCGGTAGAGGACCGGGGGCCCCCAGTTCACCCCTCCACTTT. Its protein product is CASSGRGPGAPSSPLHF.

This clone was seen a single time. V and J are TRBV7-3 and TRBJ2-3; 14 bases fit TRBD2. V trimming: 8 bases; J trimming: 0 bases; junction bases outside the gene matches: 4. This CDR3 is built from 16 residues. In germline, CDR1 is SGHTA, CDR2 FQGTGA. CDR3 in DNA: TGTGCCAGCGGACTAGCGGGGGGTAAGAGCACAGATACGCAGTATTTT. This encodes CASGLAGGKSTDTQYF.

The chain has TRBV7-2 and TRBJ1-5; D remains unclear. V was cut by 1 base and J by 4 bases, with 5 bases left in between. Germline V CDR1 and CDR2: SGHTA, FQGNSA. The CDR3 totals 13 residues. For the CDR3, the DNA is TGTGCCAGCAGCTTAGAGAGTAATCAGCCCCAGCATTTT. The encoded protein is CASSLESNQPQHF.

The chain carries TRBV11-3 and TRBJ2-7; possibly TRBD2 for D (6 bases). V was trimmed by 4 bases and J by 0 bases, leaving 16 bases between them. The germline gives CDR1 SGHNT, CDR2 YENEEA. The CDR3 spans 16 residues. In nucleotides, the CDR3 is TGTGCCAGCAGCTCCGGCGGGGCTAAACACTCCTACGAGCAGTACTTC. Protein sequence: CASSSGGAKHSYEQYF.

V is TRBV20-1 and J is TRBJ2-5; D ambiguous. In germline, CDR1 is DFQATT, CDR2 SNEGSKA (reference sequence). The CDR3 has 11 residues. Trimming stripped 1 base from V and 4 bases from J, with 4 bases between. CDR3 nucleotides: TGCAGTGCTAGAGTAGTAGAGACCCAGTACTTC. Its protein is CSARVVETQYF.

V is TRBV7-2 and J is TRBJ2-3; 7 bases are shared with TRBD2. With 4 bases clipped from V and 0 bases from J, the junction kept 4 bases outside the gene matches. This CDR3 has 15 amino acids. Germline V lookup: CDR1 SGHTA, CDR2 FQGNSA. The CDR3 reads CASSSYSGSTDTQYF. The CDR3 DNA is TGTGCCAGCAGCTCTTATAGCGGGAGCACAGATACGCAGTATTTT.

The chain carries TRBV5-5 and TRBJ2-7; 9 bases are shared with TRBD1. J gave up 0 bases and V 6 bases, and 7 bases lay outside the gene matches. Germline values: CDR1 SGHKS, CDR2 YYEKEE (reference sequence). This CDR3 region has 15 residues. The CDR3, as DNA: TGTGCCAGCAACCCCGACAGGGGGGGCTCCTACGAGCAGTACTTC. This translates into CASNPDRGGSYEQYF.

In its sample, this clone was seen once. The chain links TRBV28 to TRBJ1-1; 9 bases match TRBD1. There are 15 residues in the CDR3. Losses at the gene ends were 10 bases for V and 3 bases for J; bases not matched to a gene: 12. Germline lookup yields CDR1 MDHEN and CDR2 SYDVKM. CDR3 residues: CATQGPGQGYTEAFF. DNA for the CDR3: TGTGCCACCCAAGGCCCGGGACAGGGATACACTGAAGCTTTCTTT. Full variable domain (remainder filled in from reference TRBV28 and TRBJ1-1): DVKVTQSSRYLVKRTGEKVFLECVQDMDHENMFWYRQDPGLGLRLIYFSYDVKMKEKGDIPEGYSVSREKKERFSLILESASTNQTSMYLCATQGPGQGYTEAFFGQGTRLTVV.

The V and J genes are TRBV6-1 and TRBJ1-2, with D unresolved. The CDR3 sequence is 14 residues long. V was shortened by 3 bases and J by 2 bases, with 10 bases between the two germline ends. Germline V lookup: CDR1 MNHNS, CDR2 SASEGT. The CDR3 sequence is CASSDYSRNYGYTF. CDR3 coding DNA: TGTGCCAGCAGTGATTACAGCAGGAACTATGGCTACACCTTC.

This chain connects TRBV19 to TRBJ2-3; 8 positions match TRBD1. Germline CDR1 LNHDA, CDR2 SQIVND (reference sequence). The CDR3 contains 17 residues. V gave up 5 bases and J gave up 0 bases; unmatched junction bases: 10. CDR3 sequence (DNA): TGTGCCAGTAGTCCCCCGGACAGGGCCTTTAGCACAGATACGCAGTATTTT. Protein: CASSPPDRAFSTDTQYF.

The V call is TRBV6-5, the J call TRBJ2-2, with D uncertain. V lost 2 bases to trimming and J lost 7 bases, with 5 bases between them. This CDR3 is built from 12 residues. Germline V CDR1 and CDR2: MNHEY, SVGAGI. The CDR3 reads CASSYVGGELFF. The CDR3 bases are TGTGCCAGCAGTTACGTGGGCGGGGAGCTGTTTTTT.

The chain couples TRBV6-5 to TRBJ2-7; 8 bases line up with TRBD1. Trimming took 5 bases from V and 6 from J; bases not matched to a gene: 0. This CDR3 region has 11 residues. CDR1 is MNHEY and CDR2 is SVGAGI in the germline V gene. Here the CDR3 reads CASSTGGEQYF. In DNA, the CDR3 is TGTGCCAGCAGTACAGGGGGCGAGCAGTACTTC.

This chain uses TRBV4-3 with TRBJ2-7; TRBD2 matches at 9 bases. The CDR3 sequence is 17 residues long. With V trimmed by 0 bases and J by 2 bases, 8 bases remained unmatched. Per the germline V gene, CDR1 is LGHNA and CDR2 is YSLEER. The chain's CDR3 is CASSQELGLASAYEQYF. In nucleotides, the CDR3 is TGCGCCAGCAGCCAAGAATTAGGACTAGCGAGCGCCTACGAGCAGTACTTC.

This chain links TRBV11-1 with TRBJ2-7; D call uncertain. This CDR3 is 13 amino acids long. Germline V gene sequence: CDR1 SGHAT, CDR2 FQDESV (reference sequence). Trimming pared 7 bases from V and 3 bases from J, leaving 13 bases between. The CDR3: CASMGYRVYEQYF. The CDR3 DNA sequence: TGTGCCAGCATGGGCTATCGGGTCTACGAGCAGTACTTC. Full variable domain (rest looked up from reference TRBV11-1 and TRBJ2-7): EAEVAQSPRYKITEKSQAVAFWCDPISGHATLYWYRQILGQGPELLVQFQDESVVDDSQLPKDRFSAERLKGVDSTLKIQPAELGDSAMYLCASMGYRVYEQYFGPGTRLTVT.

This chain joins TRBV18 and TRBJ1-1; D perhaps matches TRBD1 (5 bases). V was trimmed by 1 base and J by 5 bases, leaving 14 bases between them. Germline V gives CDR1 KGHSH, CDR2 LQKENI. The CDR3 totals 15 residues. CDR3 residues: CASSPLPGTETEAFF. CDR3 DNA: TGTGCCAGCTCACCACTACCAGGGACCGAAACTGAAGCTTTCTTT.

V and J are TRBV5-8 and TRBJ1-5; tentative D call: TRBD1 (5 bases). With 1 base removed from V and 4 bases from J, the gap between germline ends came to 12 bases. CDR1 SGHTS and CDR2 YDEGEE come from the germline V gene. This CDR3 has 15 residues. CDR3 nucleotides: TGTGCCAGCAGCTTGTGGGGGGTTACTAATCAGCCCCAGCATTTT. Its protein is CASSLWGVTNQPQHF.

The rearrangement joins TRBV6-6 to TRBJ1-1, with a weak D call TRBD1 (5 bases). Germline values: CDR1 MNHNY, CDR2 SVGAGI (reference sequence). Trimming cost V 2 bases and J 10 bases, with 20 bases left between them. CDR3 size: 15 residues. Written as DNA, the CDR3 is TGTGCCAGCAGTTACCCCGACGACGGGGGGAGTTCAGCTTTCTTT. It yields the protein CASSYPDDGGSSAFF.

This rearrangement joins TRBV11-2 to TRBJ2-1; 9 positions agree with TRBD2. The germline CDR1 and CDR2 sequences are SGHAT and FQNNGV. This CDR3 is built from 15 residues. J was trimmed by 7 bases and V by 5 bases; bases with no gene match: 9. The CDR3 region has the DNA TGTGCCAGCAGCCCCCGGGAGCGGGGGGTTAATGAGCAGTTCTTC. This sequence encodes CASSPRERGVNEQFF.

The rearrangement joins TRBV10-3 to TRBJ1-4, with D unresolved. V lost 4 bases to trimming and J lost 7 bases, with 10 bases between them. This CDR3 has 13 residues. In germline, CDR1 is ENHRY, CDR2 SYGVKD. This CDR3 reads CAISVLEGEKLFF. The CDR3 bases are TGTGCCATCAGTGTCCTAGAGGGTGAAAAACTGTTTTTT.

The J gene is TRBJ1-5, the V gene TRBV9; no reliable D call. The ends were cut back, 0 bases at V and 3 bases at J, with 7 bases in the middle. The CDR3 runs 14 residues. The germline CDR1 and CDR2 sequences are SGDLS and YYNGEE. The CDR3 here is CASSVGATNQPQHF. CDR3 DNA: TGTGCCAGCAGCGTAGGGGCCACCAATCAGCCCCAGCATTTT.

This rearrangement joins TRBV7-8 to TRBJ2-5; D is unclear. CDR3 length equals 14 residues. CDR1 and CDR2 from the germline V gene are SGHVS and FQNEAQ. V was trimmed by 3 bases and J by 3 bases, leaving 11 bases between them. In DNA form, the CDR3 reads TGTGCCAGCAGCTTTCAACCCTCAGAAGAGACCCAGTACTTC. This encodes CASSFQPSEETQYF.